This T cell receptor beta chain originates from a study of cytomegalovirus exposure and HLA in healthy donors. Germline V gives CDR1 SGHNT, CDR2 YYREEE (reference sequence). CDR3 length: 15 amino acids. The V gene end was trimmed by 0 bases and the J gene end by 5 bases; junction bases not matched to a gene: 8. Profiling relied on immunoSEQ multiplex PCR, and the TCRdb table lists in-frame clones only, not all of them. The repertoire holds around 180,000 clones, with approximately 88% as singletons. Study results and caveats: Listed as cytomegalovirus-associated were over 150 TCR beta chains. Reported results showed that the classifier diagnosed cytomegalovirus status with high specificity and sensitivity. In vitro, three CMV-associated chains proved specific for CMV antigens.

A note on this clone: What it binds is not known.

The sequencing sample was made of PBMCs. This TCR was sampled from a man between 18 and 35 years old in good health and CMV-seropositive. The chain is built from TRBV5-4 and TRBJ2-7; 7 bases map to TRBD1. This CDR3 is CASSLGVTGKNEQYF. The CDR3 region has the DNA TGTGCCAGCAGCTTGGGGGTGACAGGGAAAAACGAGCAGTACTTC.